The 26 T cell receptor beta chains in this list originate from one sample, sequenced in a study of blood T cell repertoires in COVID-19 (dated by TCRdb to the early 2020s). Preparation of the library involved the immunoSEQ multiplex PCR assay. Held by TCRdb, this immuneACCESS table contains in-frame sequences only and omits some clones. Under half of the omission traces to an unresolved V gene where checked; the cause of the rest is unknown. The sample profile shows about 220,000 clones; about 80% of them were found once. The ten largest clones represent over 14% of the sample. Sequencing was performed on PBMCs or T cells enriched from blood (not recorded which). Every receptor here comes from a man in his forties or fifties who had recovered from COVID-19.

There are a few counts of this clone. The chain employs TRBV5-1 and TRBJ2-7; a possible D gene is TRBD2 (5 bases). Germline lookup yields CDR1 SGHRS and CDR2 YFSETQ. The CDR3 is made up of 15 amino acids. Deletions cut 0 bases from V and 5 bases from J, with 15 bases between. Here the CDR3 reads CASSLAAGLSDEQYF. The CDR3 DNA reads TGCGCCAGCAGCTTGGCGGCGGGCCTAAGCGACGAGCAGTACTTC.

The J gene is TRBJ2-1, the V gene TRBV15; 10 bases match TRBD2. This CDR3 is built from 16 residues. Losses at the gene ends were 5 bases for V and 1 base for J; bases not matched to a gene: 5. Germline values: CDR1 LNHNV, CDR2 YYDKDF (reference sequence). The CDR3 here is CATSRAGGISYNEQFF. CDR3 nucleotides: TGTGCCACCAGCCGAGCGGGAGGGATTTCCTACAATGAGCAGTTCTTC. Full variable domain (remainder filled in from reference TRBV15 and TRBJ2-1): DAMVIQNPRYQVTQFGKPVTLSCSQTLNHNVMYWYQQKSSQAPKLLFHYYDKDFNNEADTPDNFQSRRPNTSFCFLDIRSPGLGDTAMYLCATSRAGGISYNEQFFGPGTRLTVL.

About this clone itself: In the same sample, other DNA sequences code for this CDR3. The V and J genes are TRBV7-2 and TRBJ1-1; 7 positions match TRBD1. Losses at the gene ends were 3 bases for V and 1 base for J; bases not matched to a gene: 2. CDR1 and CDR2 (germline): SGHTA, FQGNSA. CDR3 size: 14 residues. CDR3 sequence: CASSFQGGNTEAFF. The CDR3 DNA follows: TGTGCCAGCAGCTTCCAGGGGGGGAACACTGAAGCTTTCTTT.

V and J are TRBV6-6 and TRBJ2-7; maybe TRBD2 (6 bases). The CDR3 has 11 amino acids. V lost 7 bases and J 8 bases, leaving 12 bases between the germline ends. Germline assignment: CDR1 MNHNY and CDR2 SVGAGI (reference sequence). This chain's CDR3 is CASTLGGKQYF. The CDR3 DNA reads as TGTGCCAGCACATTAGGCGGGAAGCAGTACTTC.

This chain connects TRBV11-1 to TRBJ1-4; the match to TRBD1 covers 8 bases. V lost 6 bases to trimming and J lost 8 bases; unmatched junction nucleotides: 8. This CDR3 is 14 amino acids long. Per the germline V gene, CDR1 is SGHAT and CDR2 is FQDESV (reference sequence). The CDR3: CASSQGAVSEKLFF. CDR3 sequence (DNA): TGTGCCAGCAGTCAGGGGGCCGTCAGCGAAAAACTGTTTTTT.

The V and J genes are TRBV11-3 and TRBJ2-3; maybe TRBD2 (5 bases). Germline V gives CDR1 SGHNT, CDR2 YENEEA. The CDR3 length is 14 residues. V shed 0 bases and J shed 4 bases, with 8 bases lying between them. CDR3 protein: CASSLDGISDTQYF. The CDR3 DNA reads TGTGCCAGCAGCTTAGACGGGATCTCAGATACGCAGTATTTT. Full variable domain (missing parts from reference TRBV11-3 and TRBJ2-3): EAGVVQSPRYKIIEKKQPVAFWCNPISGHNTLYWYLQNLGQGPELLIRYENEEAVDDSQLPKDRFSAERLKGVDSTLKIQPAELGDSAVYLCASSLDGISDTQYFGPGTRLTVL.

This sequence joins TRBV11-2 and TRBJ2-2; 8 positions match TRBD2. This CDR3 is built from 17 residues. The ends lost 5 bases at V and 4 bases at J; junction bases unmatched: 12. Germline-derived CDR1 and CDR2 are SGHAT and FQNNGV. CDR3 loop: CASSRLSGTRVTGELFF. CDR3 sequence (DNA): TGTGCCAGCAGCCGATTGTCTGGGACTAGGGTCACCGGGGAGCTGTTTTTT.

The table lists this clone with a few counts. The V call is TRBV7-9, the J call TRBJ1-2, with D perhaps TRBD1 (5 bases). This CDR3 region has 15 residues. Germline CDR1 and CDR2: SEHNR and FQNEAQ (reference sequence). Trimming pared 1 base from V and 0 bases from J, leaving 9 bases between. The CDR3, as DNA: TGTGCCAGCAGCTTAGGACAGTCTCCTAACTATGGCTACACCTTC. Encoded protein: CASSLGQSPNYGYTF.

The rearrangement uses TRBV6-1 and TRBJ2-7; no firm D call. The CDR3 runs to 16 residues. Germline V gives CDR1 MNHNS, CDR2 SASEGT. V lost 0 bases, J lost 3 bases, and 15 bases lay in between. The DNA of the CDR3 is TGTGCCAGCAGTGAAGCGCTCTATCAGGCTAACTACGAGCAGTACTTC. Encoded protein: CASSEALYQANYEQYF.

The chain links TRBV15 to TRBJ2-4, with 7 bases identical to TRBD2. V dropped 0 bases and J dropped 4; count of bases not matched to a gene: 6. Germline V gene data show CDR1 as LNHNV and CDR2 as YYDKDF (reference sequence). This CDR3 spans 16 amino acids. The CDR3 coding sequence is TGTGCCACCAGCAGAGATGGCGGGGGAACTAAAAACATTCAGTACTTC. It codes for CATSRDGGGTKNIQYF. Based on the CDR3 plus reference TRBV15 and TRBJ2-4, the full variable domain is DAMVIQNPRYQVTQFGKPVTLSCSQTLNHNVMYWYQQKSSQAPKLLFHYYDKDFNNEADTPDNFQSRRPNTSFCFLDIRSPGLGDTAMYLCATSRDGGGTKNIQYFGAGTRLSVL.

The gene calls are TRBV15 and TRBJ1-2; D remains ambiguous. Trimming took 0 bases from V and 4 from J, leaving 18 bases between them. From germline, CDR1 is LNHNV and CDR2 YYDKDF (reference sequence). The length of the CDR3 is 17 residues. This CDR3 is CATSRDLGGSSTYGYTF. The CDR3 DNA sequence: TGTGCCACCAGCAGAGATTTGGGAGGTTCTTCAACCTATGGCTACACCTTC.

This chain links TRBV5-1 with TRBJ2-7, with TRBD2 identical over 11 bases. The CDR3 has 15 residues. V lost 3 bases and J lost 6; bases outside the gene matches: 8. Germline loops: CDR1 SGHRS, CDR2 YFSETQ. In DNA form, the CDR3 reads TGCGCCAGCAGCTATAGCGGGGGGGTTCTCACCGAGCAGTACTTC. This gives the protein CASSYSGGVLTEQYF.

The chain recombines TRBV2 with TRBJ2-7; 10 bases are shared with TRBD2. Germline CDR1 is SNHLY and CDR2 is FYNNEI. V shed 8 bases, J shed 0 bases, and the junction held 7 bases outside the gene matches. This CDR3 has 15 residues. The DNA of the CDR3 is TGTGCCAGCTCCCGGACTAGCGGATTCTCCTACGAGCAGTACTTC. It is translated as CASSRTSGFSYEQYF.

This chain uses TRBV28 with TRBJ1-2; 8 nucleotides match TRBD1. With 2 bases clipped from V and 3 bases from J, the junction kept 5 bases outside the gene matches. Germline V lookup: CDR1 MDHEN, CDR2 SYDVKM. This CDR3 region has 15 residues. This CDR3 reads CASSLRYRGDYGYTF. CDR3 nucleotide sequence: TGTGCCAGCAGTTTAAGGTACAGGGGGGACTATGGCTACACCTTC.

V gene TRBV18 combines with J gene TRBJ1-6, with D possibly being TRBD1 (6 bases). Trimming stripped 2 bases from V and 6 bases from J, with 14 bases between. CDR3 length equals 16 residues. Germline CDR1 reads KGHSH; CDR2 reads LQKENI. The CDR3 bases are TGTGCCAGCTCACCAACTCCAGGGGACGTTAATTCACCCCTCCACTTT. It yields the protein CASSPTPGDVNSPLHF.

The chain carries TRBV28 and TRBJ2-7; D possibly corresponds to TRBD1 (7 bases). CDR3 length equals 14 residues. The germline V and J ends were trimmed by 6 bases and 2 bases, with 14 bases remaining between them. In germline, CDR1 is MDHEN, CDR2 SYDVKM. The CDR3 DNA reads TGTGCCAGCAGCACGACAGGGAGGACCTACGAGCAGTACTTC. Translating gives CASSTTGRTYEQYF.

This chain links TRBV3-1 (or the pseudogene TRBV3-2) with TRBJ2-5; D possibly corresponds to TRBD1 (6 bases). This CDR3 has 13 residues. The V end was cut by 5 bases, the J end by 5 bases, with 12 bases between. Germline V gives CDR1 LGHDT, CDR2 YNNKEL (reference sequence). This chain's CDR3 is CASSSGDRETQYF. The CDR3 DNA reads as TGTGCCAGCAGCTCAGGGGATCGGGAGACCCAGTACTTC.

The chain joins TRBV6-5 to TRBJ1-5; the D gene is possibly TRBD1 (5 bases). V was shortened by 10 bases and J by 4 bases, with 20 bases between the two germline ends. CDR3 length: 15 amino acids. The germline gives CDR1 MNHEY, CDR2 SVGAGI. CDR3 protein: CATANGGRGNQPQHF. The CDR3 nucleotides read TGTGCCACCGCCAATGGGGGACGGGGGAATCAGCCCCAGCATTTT.

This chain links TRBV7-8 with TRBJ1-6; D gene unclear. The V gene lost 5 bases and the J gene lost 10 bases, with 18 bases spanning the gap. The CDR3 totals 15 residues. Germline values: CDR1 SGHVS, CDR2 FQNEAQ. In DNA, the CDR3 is TGTGCCAGCAGCCCCGCGAATGTGGGCTACTCACCCCTCCACTTT. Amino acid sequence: CASSPANVGYSPLHF. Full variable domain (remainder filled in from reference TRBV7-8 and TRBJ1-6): GAGVSQSPRYKVAKRGQDVALRCDPISGHVSLFWYQQALGQGPEFLTYFQNEAQLDKSGLPSDRFFAERPEGSVSTLKIQRTQQEDSAVYLCASSPANVGYSPLHFGNGTRLTVT.

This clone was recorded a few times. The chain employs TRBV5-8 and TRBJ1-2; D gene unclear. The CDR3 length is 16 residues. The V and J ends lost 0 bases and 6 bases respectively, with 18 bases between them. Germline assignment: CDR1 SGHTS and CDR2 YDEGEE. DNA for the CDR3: TGTGCCAGCAGCTTGGGGGCGGGAGGCTTGCTAGATGGCTACACCTTC. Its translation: CASSLGAGGLLDGYTF.

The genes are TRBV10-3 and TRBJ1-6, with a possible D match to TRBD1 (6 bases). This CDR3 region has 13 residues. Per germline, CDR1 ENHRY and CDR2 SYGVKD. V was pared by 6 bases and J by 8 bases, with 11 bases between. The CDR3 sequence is CAIRQGRDSPLHF. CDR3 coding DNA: TGTGCCATCAGACAGGGCCGAGATTCACCCCTCCACTTT.

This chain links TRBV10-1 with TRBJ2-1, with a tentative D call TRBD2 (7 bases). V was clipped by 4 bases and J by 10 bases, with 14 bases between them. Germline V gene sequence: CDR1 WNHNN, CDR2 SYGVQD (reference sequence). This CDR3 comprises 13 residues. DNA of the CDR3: TGCGCCAGCAGTGGCCGGGGGGCCAGGGAGCAGTTCTTC. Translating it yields CASSGRGAREQFF.

For the CDR3, the DNA is TGTGCCAGCTCACCAGTCGACAGCATGAACACTGAAGCTTTCTTT. Translated, it gives CASSPVDSMNTEAFF. The rearrangement joins TRBV18 to TRBJ1-1; a weak D match, TRBD1 (5 bases). V was shortened by 2 bases and J by 0 bases, with 10 bases between the two germline ends. Germline assignment: CDR1 KGHSH and CDR2 LQKENI. The CDR3 is 15 residues long.

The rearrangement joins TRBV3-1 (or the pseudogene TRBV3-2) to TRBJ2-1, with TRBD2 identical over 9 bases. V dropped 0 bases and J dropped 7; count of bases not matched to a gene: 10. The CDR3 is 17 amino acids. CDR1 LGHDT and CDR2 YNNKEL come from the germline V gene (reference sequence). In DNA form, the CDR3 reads TGTGCCAGCAGCCAAGACTACCTAGCGGGGTCTTGGAATGAGCAGTTCTTC. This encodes CASSQDYLAGSWNEQFF.

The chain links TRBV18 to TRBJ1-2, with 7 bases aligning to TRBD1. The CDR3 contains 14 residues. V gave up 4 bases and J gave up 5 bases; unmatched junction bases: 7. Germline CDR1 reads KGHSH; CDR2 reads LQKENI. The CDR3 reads CASSLGQAAYGYTF. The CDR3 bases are TGTGCCAGCTCACTCGGACAGGCCGCGTATGGCTACACCTTC.

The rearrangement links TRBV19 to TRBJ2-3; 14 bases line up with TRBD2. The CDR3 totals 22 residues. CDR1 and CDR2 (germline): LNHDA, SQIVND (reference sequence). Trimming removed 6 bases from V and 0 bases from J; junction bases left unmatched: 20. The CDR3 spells CASRGTSGRRGAFAASTDTQYF. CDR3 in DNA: TGTGCCAGTAGAGGGACTAGCGGGAGAAGGGGGGCGTTTGCCGCTAGCACAGATACGCAGTATTTT.